These 20 T cell receptor beta chains were sequenced from one sample in a study of graft-versus-host responses after intestinal transplantation. The repertoire was sequenced with immunoSEQ multiplex PCR; TCRdb's copy has only in-frame clones and lacks some. The sample contains tens of thousands of clones, 89% of which appear only once. These receptors have no known antigen. The sample was unstimulated CD8+ T cells sorted from spleen or lymph node cells, taken before intestinal transplant. These receptor sequences come from a human donor who received an intestinal transplant.

The chain joins TRBV28 to TRBJ2-5; 8 positions agree with TRBD2. V trimming: 1 base; J trimming: 2 bases; junction bases outside the gene matches: 6. This CDR3 has 16 residues. Germline V gene data show CDR1 as MDHEN and CDR2 as SYDVKM. The DNA of the CDR3 is TGTGCCAGCAGTTTATCGGGCGGGGGGATGCAAGAGACCCAGTACTTC. Protein sequence: CASSLSGGGMQETQYF.

This clone was counted between two and nine times. The chain recombines TRBV7-9 with TRBJ1-1, with D perhaps TRBD1 (5 bases). V was cut by 6 bases and J by 3 bases, with 14 bases left in between. The germline V gene has CDR1 SEHNR and CDR2 FQNEAQ (reference sequence). There are 14 residues in the CDR3. CDR3 DNA sequence: TGTGCCAGCAGGATTCAGGGTTTCGACACTGAAGCTTTCTTT. This sequence encodes CASRIQGFDTEAFF.

This clone was seen once. The CDR3 sequence: CASSLVLAGLYEQYF. The CDR3 bases are TGTGCCAGCAGCTTAGTGCTAGCGGGGCTTTACGAGCAGTACTTC. The chain uses TRBV7-8 and TRBJ2-7; TRBD2 matches 9 bases. Germline lookup yields CDR1 SGHVS and CDR2 FQNEAQ. The CDR3 has 15 residues. V dropped 1 base and J dropped 4; count of bases not matched to a gene: 5.

In DNA form, the CDR3 reads TGTGCCAGCGCGGCGGCAGGGGGTAACTACGAGCAGTACTTC. Translated, it gives CASAAAGGNYEQYF. V usage is TRBV2 and J usage is TRBJ2-7, with TRBD1 matching 7 bases. CDR1 and CDR2 (germline): SNHLY, FYNNEI. The CDR3 length is 14 residues. Trimming at V came to 8 bases and at J to 3 bases, leaving 10 bases not matched to a gene.

The chain couples TRBV11-2 to TRBJ2-7; D gene uncertain. V lost 1 base, J lost 2 bases, and 6 bases lay in between. Germline values: CDR1 SGHAT, CDR2 FQNNGV. The CDR3 is 13 amino acids. The CDR3 DNA reads TGTGCCAGCAGCTTAGTGGCCCCCTACGAGCAGTACTTC. Its protein product is CASSLVAPYEQYF.

This rearrangement joins TRBV7-9 to TRBJ2-3; 11 positions agree with TRBD2. There are 18 residues in the CDR3. V gave up 2 bases and J gave up 2 bases; unmatched junction bases: 9. The germline V gene has CDR1 SEHNR and CDR2 FQNEAQ (reference sequence). The CDR3 spells CASSLPGLAGEYTDTQYF. The CDR3 region has the DNA TGTGCCAGCAGCTTACCCGGACTAGCGGGCGAGTACACAGATACGCAGTATTTT. Full variable domain (outside the CDR3, taken from reference TRBV7-9 and TRBJ2-3): DTGVSQNPRHKITKRGQNVTFRCDPISEHNRLYWYRQTLGQGPEFLTYFQNEAQLEKSRLLSDRFSAERPKGSFSTLEIQRTEQGDSAMYLCASSLPGLAGEYTDTQYFGPGTRLTVL.

The genes are TRBV7-8 and TRBJ2-7; TRBD1 matches 10 bases. CDR3 length: 15 residues. Germline-derived CDR1 and CDR2 are SGHVS and FQNEAQ. After removal of 2 bases from V and 2 bases from J, the junction contained 3 bases not matched to a gene. The CDR3 here is CASSLLGTGAYEQYF. The CDR3 DNA reads as TGTGCCAGCAGCTTACTGGGGACAGGGGCCTACGAGCAGTACTTC.

The chain joins TRBV5-1 to TRBJ2-7; TRBD1 matches at 7 bases. CDR3 size: 20 residues. V was clipped by 4 bases and J by 0 bases; unmatched bases: 22. The germline V gene has CDR1 SGHRS and CDR2 YFSETQ. The CDR3 reads CASSPLGVGTADWVSYEQYF. The DNA for the CDR3 is TGCGCCAGCAGCCCACTGGGGGTGGGGACAGCCGATTGGGTCTCCTACGAGCAGTACTTC.

The chain carries TRBV28 and TRBJ1-6, with TRBD1 identical over 8 bases. Per germline, CDR1 MDHEN and CDR2 SYDVKM. The CDR3 runs to 14 residues. J was trimmed by 7 bases and V by 6 bases; bases with no gene match: 5. The CDR3 region is CASSHRGENSPLHF. CDR3 DNA: TGTGCCAGCAGCCACAGGGGGGAGAATTCACCCCTCCACTTT.

The gene calls are TRBV9 and TRBJ1-3; 11 bases fit TRBD1. J was trimmed by 11 bases and V by 4 bases; bases with no gene match: 8. Germline CDR1 is SGDLS and CDR2 is YYNGEE. CDR3 length: 14 amino acids. The chain's CDR3 is CASSTPGQGGPIYF. CDR3 nucleotides: TGTGCCAGCAGCACCCCGGGACAGGGGGGCCCCATATATTTT.

This clone was counted only a few times. This chain joins TRBV18 and TRBJ1-3; possibly TRBD1 for D (5 bases). The CDR3 is made up of 14 amino acids. V lost 1 base and J lost 15, with 19 bases in between. Germline V gene sequence: CDR1 KGHSH, CDR2 LQKENI. The CDR3 bases are TGTGCCAGCTCACCACAGCGGGCTCGGTTTGGGGCATATTTT. Residues: CASSPQRARFGAYF. Based on the CDR3 plus reference TRBV18 and TRBJ1-3, the full variable domain is NAGVMQNPRHLVRRRGQEARLRCSPMKGHSHVYWYRQLPEEGLKFMVYLQKENIIDESGMPKERFSAEFPKEGPSILRIQQVVRGDSAAYFCASSPQRARFGAYFGEGSWLTVV.

This clone turned up a few times. The chain carries TRBV5-4 and TRBJ2-1; D is possibly TRBD1 (5 bases). This CDR3 region has 14 residues. V was shortened by 6 bases and J by 12 bases, with 22 bases between the two germline ends. Germline CDR1 reads SGHNT; CDR2 reads YYREEE (reference sequence). CDR3 DNA: TGTGCCAGCATCCTAGGGAAGGGGCCCCAGGGGCAGTTCTTC. This translates into CASILGKGPQGQFF.

The chain carries TRBV6-5 and TRBJ1-1, with D unresolved. CDR1 MNHEY and CDR2 SVGAGI come from the germline V gene. Trimming took off 4 bases at V and 4 bases at J, with 10 bases between the two ends. This CDR3 is 13 amino acids long. The CDR3 region is CASSFQTSTEAFF. The CDR3 region has the DNA TGTGCCAGCAGTTTTCAAACAAGCACTGAAGCTTTCTTT.

The count of this clone is one. The J gene is TRBJ1-1, the V gene TRBV7-6; D perhaps matches TRBD1 (5 bases). The CDR3 has 14 amino acids. CDR1 and CDR2 from the germline V gene are SGHVS and FNYEAQ. The ends were cut back, 2 bases at V and 4 bases at J, with 11 bases in the middle. This CDR3 reads CASSLTGRGTEAFF. CDR3 coding DNA: TGTGCCAGCAGCTTAACGGGTAGGGGCACTGAAGCTTTCTTT. Full variable domain (remainder filled in from reference TRBV7-6 and TRBJ1-1): GAGVSQSPRYKVTKRGQDVALRCDPISGHVSLYWYRQALGQGPEFLTYFNYEAQQDKSGLPNDRFSAERPEGSISTLTIQRTEQRDSAMYRCASSLTGRGTEAFFGQGTRLTVV.

This chain links TRBV6-6 with TRBJ1-5, with no clear D. The length of the CDR3 is 15 residues. Germline values: CDR1 MNHNY, CDR2 SVGAGI (reference sequence). Trimming left V 5 bases short and J 4 bases short, with 15 bases between. CDR3 sequence reads: CASSPPEPGNQPQHF. CDR3 in DNA: TGTGCCAGCAGTCCTCCGGAGCCTGGGAATCAGCCCCAGCATTTT.

The CDR3 spells CATRTGGNTEAFF. As DNA, the CDR3 is TGTGCCACCAGAACAGGGGGGAACACTGAAGCTTTCTTT. The chain couples TRBV5-4 to TRBJ1-1; 8 bases align to TRBD1. Germline V CDR1 and CDR2: SGHNT, YYREEE (reference sequence). The CDR3 extends over 13 amino acids. Trimming took 9 bases from V and 1 from J; bases not matched to a gene: 5.

The V and J genes are TRBV7-2 and TRBJ2-7; 9 bases line up with TRBD1. With V trimmed by 5 bases and J by 1 base, 6 bases remained unmatched. Germline V lookup: CDR1 SGHTA, CDR2 FQGNSA. CDR3 length: 15 amino acids. The CDR3 sequence is CASSEGTGRSYEQYF. CDR3 sequence (DNA): TGTGCCAGCAGCGAAGGGACAGGGAGATCCTACGAGCAGTACTTC.

The CDR3 sequence is CASSESGRAGRRINEQFF. The DNA of the CDR3 is TGTGCCAGCAGTGAGTCAGGTCGGGCGGGTAGGAGGATTAATGAGCAGTTCTTC. V is TRBV2 and J is TRBJ2-1; tentative D call: TRBD2 (5 bases). The V gene's germline CDR1 is SNHLY and CDR2 FYNNEI. Trimming stripped 3 bases from V and 7 bases from J, with 25 bases between. The CDR3 extends over 18 amino acids.

This chain connects TRBV6-6 to TRBJ1-5; 9 bases map to TRBD1. Germline loops: CDR1 MNHNY, CDR2 SVGAGI (reference sequence). Germline trimming cut 2 bases from V and 7 bases from J; bases unmatched to any gene: 9. The CDR3 runs 16 residues. The CDR3 loop reads CASSYLRTGEFQPQHF. In DNA form, the CDR3 reads TGTGCCAGCAGTTACCTACGGACAGGGGAATTCCAGCCCCAGCATTTT.

The J gene is TRBJ1-3, the V gene TRBV4-1; D ambiguous. This CDR3 region has 17 residues. Deletions cut 1 base from V and 4 bases from J, with 17 bases between. Germline CDR1 reads MGHRA; CDR2 reads YSYEKL. The DNA for the CDR3 is TGCGCCAGCAGCCAAGGGCTGGAGGGAGTAAGGGGAAACACCATATATTTT. Amino acid sequence: CASSQGLEGVRGNTIYF.